This T cell receptor (beta chain) was documented in a study of metastatic and nonmetastatic thyroid tumors. For the study at large: Across peripheral blood and tumor or nodule tissue samples taken from malignant and benign thyroid patients, the repertoires were compared with one another.

Study results and limitations: Relative to benign nodules, malignant thyroid tumors were reportedly characterized by significantly elevated TCR beta diversity in blood and tumor.

Patients had received no treatment of any kind before thyroid surgery. The V gene lost 4 bases and the J gene lost 8 bases, with 9 bases spanning the gap. Germline V CDR1 and CDR2: ENHRY, SYGVKD. CDR3 length: 11 residues. MiXCR reprocessed the PCR reads for TCRdb. The table shows about 38,000 clones, with around half occurring only once. This clone appeared a few times. The antigen remains undetermined. The sequenced material came from tumor tissue. The J gene is TRBJ2-7, the V gene TRBV10-3, with D unclear. This receptor was taken from a male donor with papillary thyroid cancer or a benign thyroid nodule (not recorded which). Some clones in this sample may be carry-over from other donors' samples. The CDR3 coding sequence is TGTGCCATCAGTGTGGTCGGACAGCAGTACTTC. Translating it yields CAISVVGQQYF.